This TCR beta chain originates from a study of cytomegalovirus exposure and HLA in healthy donors. Study results and caveats: In a later analysis, parvovirus B19, influenza, CMV and Epstein-Barr virus appeared linked to several top co-occurrence clusters. In an earlier analysis, most TCR beta V segments were productive about 87% or about 30% of the time. Later examination showed HLA-associated TCR beta chains had greater clonal expansion than equally common others. Solely CMV serostatus was available to characterize immune exposure.

This PCR relied on a set of 60 Vbeta primers and 13 Jbeta primers. Generated by immunoSEQ multiplex PCR, the TCRdb table keeps only in-frame clones and is missing some. The listing records around 65,000 clones. Comments on this clone: What it binds is not known.

The TCR was taken from a man in his thirties or forties in good health and CMV-seropositive. What was sequenced was PBMCs.

The CDR3 sequence is CASSPSSGGGETQYF. The CDR3 nucleotides read TGTGCCAGCAGTCCTTCTAGCGGGGGGGGCGAGACCCAGTACTTC. The V gene is TRBV6-5, the J gene TRBJ2-5; 12 nucleotides line up with TRBD2. Germline-derived CDR1 and CDR2 are MNHEY and SVGAGI. The CDR3 has 15 amino acids. Trimming removed 5 bases from V and 5 bases from J; junction bases left unmatched: 6.